This T cell receptor beta chain was documented in a study of patients and donors after allogeneic stem cell transplantation (TCRdb year 2020). This clonotype was seen only a few times. Its antigen remains unidentified. No clone much larger than this one lies a single base away; base qualities are absent. The library came from RT-PCR. The sequencer was a NextSeq 550. TCRdb handled the public reads itself, with Q25 trimming in fastp and clone calling in MiXCR, and kept productive beta chains. Rows with one shared CDR3 protein collapse into an entry with the most common genes and DNA. This sample lists approximately 140,000 distinct CDR3 sequences; approximately 35% were detected once. The top ten hold around 50% of the sample. Deletion took 8 bases off V and 8 bases off J, with a span of 15 bases between the germline ends. The germline V gene (reference sequence) sets CDR1 to SEHNR and CDR2 to FQNEAQ. From the cysteine through the phenylalanine, the CDR3 covers 12 amino acids. Kept here is only the CDR3 DNA, which spans 36 bases and is read in frame from base 1.

The source material was blood, either unsorted or a sorted T cell fraction (not recorded which). The chain is encoded by TRBV7-9 joined to TRBJ1-2; the D gene is unclear. The receptor comes from a human donor who was either an allogeneic HSCT recipient or a stem cell or donor lymphocyte infusion donor (not recorded which). It is not recorded whose cells these are; they may come from a transplant donor. The sequence in DNA is TGTGCCAGCCCTGGGCCAATGGGGGGCTACACCTTC. Its translation reads: CASPGPMGGYTF.